The entry below gives a single T cell receptor (beta chain) sequence along with its context. The target antigen is unknown. The sample belongs to a study of beta chain features in type 1 diabetes. Looking at the study overall: Approximately 100 million sorted cells were examined across all samples.

Every isolated RNA sample was fully reverse transcribed, so sequencing captured expressed TCRB transcripts. TCRdb's copy holds only in-frame clones and misses some; the assay was immunoSEQ multiplex PCR. The table has 970,000 or so clones, 17% seen once. Germline V gene sequence: CDR1 KGHSH, CDR2 LQKENI. The V and J ends lost 3 bases and 10 bases, in that order; junction bases with no gene match: 10. The CDR3 loop spans 16 amino acids. Notes on the study in general: Comparison showed that naive, central memory and Treg TCRB repertoires appeared more similar among patients than among healthy donors. Diminished insertions and augmented deletions at VDJ junctions characterized type 1 diabetes patients.

Sequenced input: naive CD4+ T cells from blood. The sequence was obtained from a woman aged 18-29 years in good health. The chain combines TRBV18 with TRBJ2-1; 12 bases match TRBD1. The CDR3 loop is CASSPRGTGGSGEQFF. The CDR3 nucleotides read TGTGCCAGCTCACCGCGCGGGACAGGGGGCTCTGGAGAGCAGTTCTTC.